Following are 20 T cell receptor beta chains from one sample sequenced in a study of T cell repertoires in cytomegalovirus infection. A single record per CDR3 protein comes from TCRdb applying MiXCR to the reads. The table shows around 330,000 distinct CDR3 sequences, with roughly 17% occurring only once. Sequenced sample: PBMCs. These receptors were collected from a human donor in good health (CMV status not recorded). Some clones in this sample may be carry-over from other donors' samples.

The chain couples TRBV29-1 to TRBJ2-7; weak D call: TRBD1 (5 bases). The CDR3 consists of 13 residues. Between the trimmed V and J ends, which lost 3 bases and 6 bases, there was a span of 15 bases. CDR1 SQVTM and CDR2 ANQGSEA come from the germline V gene. The CDR3 DNA reads as TGCAGCGTTGAGAACAGGCAAGCCGGCGAGCAGTACTTC. Protein: CSVENRQAGEQYF.

The CDR3: CASSYSTGGEKLFF. Here the CDR3 DNA reads TGTGCCAGCAGTTACTCGACCGGGGGTGAAAAACTGTTTTTT. The rearrangement uses TRBV6-5 and TRBJ1-4, with D perhaps matching TRBD1 (5 bases). Germline lookup yields CDR1 MNHEY and CDR2 SVGAGI. Trimming removed 0 bases from V and 7 bases from J, with 9 bases in between. The length of the CDR3 is 14 residues.

The rearrangement uses TRBV9 and TRBJ1-2; D may be TRBD1 (5 bases). The CDR3 has 17 residues. Germline-derived CDR1 and CDR2 are SGDLS and YYNGEE. The V and J ends lost 4 bases and 6 bases respectively, with 25 bases between them. CDR3 coding DNA: TGTGCCAGCAGCTTCAGAGATCGACAGCAAACCCAACATGGCTACACCTTC. It is translated as CASSFRDRQQTQHGYTF.

This clonotype was counted a few times. The genes are TRBV20-1 and TRBJ1-2; D remains unclear. The ends were cut back, 4 bases at V and 0 bases at J, with 15 bases in the middle. The CDR3 extends over 15 amino acids. Germline V lookup: CDR1 DFQATT, CDR2 SNEGSKA (reference sequence). The CDR3 protein is CSATPLGFANYGYTF. The CDR3 bases are TGCAGTGCTACCCCGCTTGGGTTCGCTAACTATGGCTACACCTTC.

The chain carries TRBV25-1 and TRBJ1-1; D is uncertain. Germline-derived CDR1 and CDR2 are MGHDK and SYGVNS. Between the trimmed V and J ends, which lost 2 bases and 0 bases, there was a span of 7 bases. This CDR3 comprises 14 residues. The CDR3 is CASSETTMNTEAFF. Here the CDR3 DNA reads TGTGCCAGCAGTGAAACCACAATGAACACTGAAGCTTTCTTT.

The J gene is TRBJ2-7, the V gene TRBV28, with 10 bases matching TRBD1. The CDR3 runs 15 residues. The trim removed 5 bases at V and 2 bases at J, leaving 6 bases unmatched. Germline V gives CDR1 MDHEN, CDR2 SYDVKM. Here the CDR3 reads CASSDPGTGAYEQYF. CDR3 nucleotides: TGTGCCAGCAGTGACCCCGGGACAGGGGCCTACGAGCAGTACTTC.

The J gene is TRBJ2-7, the V gene TRBV18; D remains unclear. V lost 3 bases and J lost 3, with 9 bases in between. In germline, CDR1 is KGHSH, CDR2 LQKENI. The CDR3 extends over 13 amino acids. The CDR3 coding sequence is TGTGCCAGCTCACCGGCATACAGCTACGAGCAGTACTTC. It specifies CASSPAYSYEQYF.

This clonotype appeared many times. The V and J genes are TRBV7-2 and TRBJ2-1; D unresolved. Germline V lookup: CDR1 SGHTA, CDR2 FQGNSA. Trimming shortened V by 1 base and J by 6 bases, and 7 bases separated the two germline ends. The CDR3 extends over 13 amino acids. The CDR3 is CASSLVSSNEQFF. CDR3 sequence (DNA): TGTGCCAGCAGCTTAGTTTCTAGCAATGAGCAGTTCTTC. The entire variable domain, with the rest obtained from reference TRBV7-2 and TRBJ2-1, is as follows: GAGVSQSPSNKVTEKGKDVELRCDPISGHTALYWYRQSLGQGLEFLIYFQGNSAPDKSGLPSDRFSAERTGGSVSTLTIQRTQQEDSAVYLCASSLVSSNEQFFGPGTRLTVL.

V and J are TRBV2 and TRBJ2-5, with D unresolved. CDR3 length: 14 residues. Trimming cost V 3 bases and J 7 bases, with 15 bases left between them. Looked up from germline, CDR1 is SNHLY and CDR2 is FYNNEI. The CDR3 DNA follows: TGTGCCAGCAGTGAGAATCCCCCGGGCGCGACCCAGTACTTC. Amino acids: CASSENPPGATQYF.

This clonotype was seen only a few times. This chain links TRBV6-6 with TRBJ1-5, with a tentative D call TRBD1 (5 bases). The V end lost 6 bases, the J end lost 7 bases, and 19 bases lay between the germline ends. Germline assignment: CDR1 MNHNY and CDR2 SVGAGI (reference sequence). CDR3 length: 15 residues. The DNA of the CDR3 is TGTGCCAGCAGCTACGGACACCTCGTTACCCAGCCCCAGCATTTT. This encodes CASSYGHLVTQPQHF.

In this sample, this clonotype turned up many times. The rearrangement uses TRBV20-1 and TRBJ2-5; D might be TRBD1 (5 bases). Deletions cut 0 bases from V and 3 bases from J, with 26 bases between. Germline V lookup: CDR1 DFQATT, CDR2 SNEGSKA (reference sequence). The CDR3 sequence is 19 residues long. CDR3 DNA: TGCAGTGCTAGAGATCAGGGATCAGAAGGAAGGCTCCAAAAAGAGACCCAGTACTTC. As protein: CSARDQGSEGRLQKETQYF.

This clonotype was detected a few times. The CDR3 bases are TGCAGTGCTCCGGCGCCAGGGGGATCTGGAAACACCATATATTTT. It translates to CSAPAPGGSGNTIYF. J is TRBJ1-3 and V is TRBV20-1; 7 bases fit TRBD1. Trimming took 5 bases from V and 1 from J; bases not matched to a gene: 8. The CDR3 runs to 15 residues. In germline, CDR1 is DFQATT, CDR2 SNEGSKA (reference sequence).

The sample holds many counts of this clonotype. The chain joins TRBV7-8 to TRBJ2-1; tentative D call: TRBD1 (5 bases). The CDR3 is 14 amino acids. The V end lost 3 bases, the J end lost 4 bases, and 10 bases lay between the germline ends. Germline CDR1 reads SGHVS; CDR2 reads FQNEAQ. DNA for the CDR3: TGTGCCAGCAGCTTTAGAGACAGTTACAATGAGCAGTTCTTC. Translated: CASSFRDSYNEQFF.

V usage is TRBV5-6 and J usage is TRBJ2-6; D gene unclear. The CDR3 is made up of 16 amino acids. Germline CDR1 is SGHDT and CDR2 is YYEEEE. V lost 2 bases and J lost 9, with 18 bases in between. CDR3: CASSFRSISTRNVLTF. The CDR3 DNA reads TGTGCCAGCAGCTTTAGATCTATATCGACACGCAACGTCCTGACTTTC.

Ten or more counts support this clonotype. The chain is built from TRBV6-1 and TRBJ2-3; D gene uncertain. CDR3 size: 11 residues. Trimming took 8 bases from V and 10 from J, leaving 13 bases between them. CDR1 is MNHNS and CDR2 is SASEGT in the germline V gene. The CDR3 sequence is CASGNFTPQYF. The CDR3 DNA sequence: TGTGCCAGCGGCAATTTTACCCCGCAGTATTTT.

This clonotype was observed at least ten times. The V and J genes are TRBV12-3 or TRBV12-4 and TRBJ2-5; 7 positions match TRBD1. This CDR3 spans 15 amino acids. With V trimmed by 6 bases and J by 9 bases, 16 bases remained unmatched. The CDR3 region is CASRPAGTALGAQYF. CDR3 sequence (DNA): TGTGCCAGCAGGCCCGCCGGGACAGCACTCGGGGCCCAGTACTTC.

Concerning this clonotype itself: This may arise from a read error, as a much more abundant clone is one base away. The V call is TRBV12-3 or TRBV12-4, the J call TRBJ2-5; 7 bases align to TRBD2. The CDR3 length is 12 residues. V lost 9 bases and J lost 4; bases outside the gene matches: 5. CDR3 residues: CARRGEGETQYF. Here the CDR3 DNA reads TGTGCCAGAAGAGGGGAGGGAGAGACCCAGTACTTC.

This clonotype came up many times. V and J are TRBV12-3 or TRBV12-4 and TRBJ1-6; 8 bases line up with TRBD1. Unmatched junction bases numbered 4, after V lost 6 bases and J lost 6 bases. This CDR3 is 14 amino acids long. CDR3 region: CASRRQGSNSPLHF. CDR3 sequence (DNA): TGTGCCAGCAGGAGACAGGGGAGTAATTCACCCCTCCACTTT.

This clonotype was seen a handful of times. The chain joins TRBV28 to TRBJ2-1; D assignment may be TRBD1 or TRBD2 (5 bases each). Between the trimmed V and J ends, which lost 6 bases and 5 bases, there was a span of 11 bases. The germline V gene encodes CDR1 MDHEN and CDR2 SYDVKM. The CDR3 loop spans 13 amino acids. As DNA, the CDR3 is TGTGCCAGCAGCGTCGGGGCGAACAATGAGCAGTTCTTC. Encoded protein: CASSVGANNEQFF.

This clonotype was recorded a few times. J is TRBJ1-4 and V is TRBV5-4; D gene unclear. From germline, CDR1 is SGHNT and CDR2 YYREEE (reference sequence). V lost 3 bases, J lost 0 bases, and 6 bases lay in between. CDR3 length equals 14 residues. CDR3 loop: CASSSFATNEKLFF. CDR3 bases: TGTGCCAGCAGCTCGTTTGCAACTAATGAAAAACTGTTTTTT.